These 23 T cell receptor beta chains originate from one sample sequenced in a study of blood T cell repertoires in COVID-19. The protocol was immunoSEQ multiplex PCR, while the TCRdb copy is restricted to in-frame clones and leaves out a portion. The table lists some 160,000 clones, around 83% of them singletons. Sample: peripheral blood. The receptors were gathered from a man in his sixties or seventies who had recovered from COVID-19.

The chain couples TRBV5-1 to TRBJ2-2; possibly TRBD1 for D (5 bases). The CDR3 is 13 amino acids. The germline V and J ends were trimmed by 3 bases and 4 bases, with 7 bases remaining between them. Germline V gives CDR1 SGHRS, CDR2 YFSETQ. CDR3 DNA: TGCGCCAGCAGCTCAGGGCCCACCGGGGAGCTGTTTTTT. It codes for CASSSGPTGELFF.

V and J are TRBV7-9 and TRBJ1-2; D gene uncertain. CDR3 length: 13 amino acids. CDR1 is SEHNR and CDR2 is FQNEAQ in the germline V gene (reference sequence). V was clipped by 6 bases and J by 2 bases, with 10 bases between them. As DNA, the CDR3 is TGTGCCAGCAGGGGCCTGGAAAACTATGGCTACACCTTC. Translating it yields CASRGLENYGYTF.

The genes are TRBV7-2 and TRBJ2-3; TRBD1 agrees at 10 bases. The CDR3 is made up of 16 amino acids. Germline V CDR1 and CDR2: SGHTA, FQGNSA. J lost 7 bases, V lost 1 base, and 8 bases had no gene match. CDR3 residues: CASSLGPGQGGNTQYF. The CDR3 DNA reads as TGTGCCAGCAGCTTAGGGCCTGGACAGGGGGGGAATACGCAGTATTTT.

The V gene is TRBV7-9, the J gene TRBJ2-7, with D tentatively TRBD1 (5 bases). The length of the CDR3 is 13 residues. CDR1 is SEHNR and CDR2 is FQNEAQ in the germline V gene (reference sequence). Trimming shortened V by 5 bases and J by 6 bases, and 14 bases separated the two germline ends. The CDR3 region has the DNA TGTGCCAGCAGCGAAACTCAGGACACCGAGCAGTACTTC. Translating it yields CASSETQDTEQYF.

The chain has TRBV6-5 and TRBJ2-4; D remains ambiguous. This CDR3 has 15 residues. Germline V gives CDR1 MNHEY, CDR2 SVGAGI. With 7 bases removed from V and 0 bases from J, the gap between germline ends came to 13 bases. CDR3 residues: CASIAGTLAKNIQYF. The CDR3 DNA is TGTGCCAGCATCGCAGGAACCCTAGCCAAAAACATTCAGTACTTC.

For this clone: Other DNA sequences in the sample encode the same CDR3. The chain recombines TRBV11-2 with TRBJ1-3; tentatively, D is TRBD1 (5 bases). The ends were cut back, 5 bases at V and 1 base at J, with 12 bases in the middle. This CDR3 contains 15 residues. Germline values: CDR1 SGHAT, CDR2 FQNNGV. In nucleotides, the CDR3 is TGTGCCAGCAGCCCCCAGGGTCTTTCTGGAAACACCATATATTTT. Its translation: CASSPQGLSGNTIYF.

The V and J genes are TRBV10-3 and TRBJ2-7; D uncertain. The CDR3 sequence is 14 residues long. V dropped 7 bases and J dropped 2 bases, with 15 bases sitting between them. Germline V gene sequence: CDR1 ENHRY, CDR2 SYGVKD. In DNA, the CDR3 is TGTGCCATCACCGGAACTACTAAACCCTACGAGCAGTACTTC. It encodes CAITGTTKPYEQYF.

The chain combines TRBV12-3 or TRBV12-4 with TRBJ1-1, with D possibly matching TRBD1 (5 bases). Trimming removed 6 bases from V and 1 base from J, with 9 bases in between. The CDR3 length is 13 residues. As DNA, the CDR3 is TGTGCCAGCAGGTCAGGGTGGAACACTGAAGCTTTCTTT. Protein: CASRSGWNTEAFF.

The V and J genes are TRBV18 and TRBJ2-3; 12 bases agree with TRBD2. The CDR3 is made up of 15 amino acids. Germline V gene data show CDR1 as KGHSH and CDR2 as LQKENI. Germline trimming cut 4 bases from V and 4 bases from J; bases unmatched to any gene: 3. The CDR3 region is CASSQTSGSSDTQYF. The DNA of the CDR3 is TGTGCCAGCTCACAGACTAGCGGGAGCTCAGATACGCAGTATTTT.

This chain uses TRBV7-2 with TRBJ2-1; 7 bases fit TRBD2. Germline V gene lookup returns CDR1 SGHTA and CDR2 FQGNSA. After removal of 0 bases from V and 7 bases from J, the junction contained 6 bases not matched to a gene. The length of the CDR3 is 15 residues. CDR3 DNA sequence: TGTGCCAGCAGCTTAGCTGGCGGGAGTAGGAATGAGCAGTTCTTC. Amino acids: CASSLAGGSRNEQFF.

As DNA, the CDR3 is TGTGCCAGCAGCTTAGGGCACAGGGAGAACCAAGAGACCCAGTACTTC. This gives the protein CASSLGHRENQETQYF. The chain combines TRBV7-2 with TRBJ2-5; the D gene is possibly TRBD1 (6 bases). The CDR3 extends over 16 amino acids. Germline loops: CDR1 SGHTA, CDR2 FQGNSA. Trimming took 1 base from V and 0 from J, leaving 12 bases between them. Full variable domain (outside the CDR3, taken from reference TRBV7-2 and TRBJ2-5): GAGVSQSPSNKVTEKGKDVELRCDPISGHTALYWYRQSLGQGLEFLIYFQGNSAPDKSGLPSDRFSAERTGGSVSTLTIQRTQQEDSAVYLCASSLGHRENQETQYFGPGTRLLVL.

The gene calls are TRBV18 and TRBJ1-5; 9 positions agree with TRBD1. This CDR3 region has 14 residues. Trimming cost V 5 bases and J 6 bases; bases outside gene matches: 5. Germline-derived CDR1 and CDR2 are KGHSH and LQKENI. The chain's CDR3 is CASSTRTGVQPQHF. The CDR3, as DNA: TGTGCCAGCTCAACCCGGACAGGGGTTCAGCCCCAGCATTTT.

The chain links TRBV9 to TRBJ2-7, with 9 nucleotides matching TRBD2. V was clipped by 4 bases and J by 3 bases; unmatched bases: 8. The CDR3 is 15 residues long. The germline V gene has CDR1 SGDLS and CDR2 YYNGEE. DNA of the CDR3: TGTGCCAGCAGCCCTAACGAAGCGGGAGGCTACGAGCAGTACTTC. As protein: CASSPNEAGGYEQYF.

This clone was picked up one time. The chain joins TRBV5-1 to TRBJ2-1, with 14 positions matching TRBD2. Germline-derived CDR1 and CDR2 are SGHRS and YFSETQ. J lost 6 bases, V lost 3 bases, and 2 bases had no gene match. This CDR3 is 15 amino acids long. CDR3 sequence reads: CASSSGLAGVNEQFF. In DNA form, the CDR3 reads TGCGCCAGCAGCTCGGGACTAGCGGGAGTCAATGAGCAGTTCTTC.

CDR3: CASSVSKGTAYEQYF. The CDR3 DNA follows: TGTGCCAGCAGCGTATCTAAGGGGACAGCCTACGAGCAGTACTTC. The V and J genes are TRBV11-1 and TRBJ2-7; 7 nucleotides match TRBD1. CDR3 length: 15 residues. V dropped 5 bases and J dropped 2; count of bases not matched to a gene: 9. CDR1 is SGHAT and CDR2 is FQDESV in the germline V gene (reference sequence).

V gene TRBV5-1 combines with J gene TRBJ2-3; 7 bases line up with TRBD2. Germline assignment: CDR1 SGHRS and CDR2 YFSETQ. The CDR3 is made up of 15 amino acids. Unmatched junction bases numbered 5, after V lost 4 bases and J lost 0 bases. CDR3 DNA sequence: TGCGCCAGCAGCGTCGGGGGGATCAGCACAGATACGCAGTATTTT. Translation: CASSVGGISTDTQYF.

CDR3 in amino acids: CASSPGQSSYNSPLHF. The CDR3 bases are TGTGCCAGCAGTCCTGGGCAGAGCTCCTATAATTCACCCCTCCACTTT. V is TRBV28 and J is TRBJ1-6, with no clear D. Per germline, CDR1 MDHEN and CDR2 SYDVKM. Trimming left V 5 bases short and J 0 bases short, with 11 bases between. This CDR3 contains 16 residues.

This clone occurred a few times. J is TRBJ2-3 and V is TRBV5-1; 14 bases are a match to TRBD2. Per the germline V gene, CDR1 is SGHRS and CDR2 is YFSETQ. The CDR3 runs 18 residues. Trimming at V came to 3 bases and at J to 5 bases, leaving 11 bases not matched to a gene. The DNA of the CDR3 is TGCGCCAGCAGCTACGGGACTAGCGGGAGCTGGTCAGGAGATACGCAGTATTTT. It specifies CASSYGTSGSWSGDTQYF.

The chain joins TRBV28 to TRBJ1-1; the match to TRBD1 covers 7 bases. Trimming removed 3 bases from V and 3 bases from J; junction bases left unmatched: 4. The length of the CDR3 is 14 residues. CDR1 and CDR2 (germline): MDHEN, SYDVKM. The CDR3 loop is CASSLGRGDTEAFF. CDR3 coding DNA: TGTGCCAGCAGTTTGGGCAGGGGGGACACTGAAGCTTTCTTT.

The chain employs TRBV4-2 and TRBJ2-6; D unclear. V lost 0 bases to trimming and J lost 0 bases, with 9 bases between them. Germline CDR1 and CDR2: LGHNA and YNFKEQ. The CDR3 spans 17 residues. For the CDR3, the DNA is TGTGCCAGCAGCCAAGACCAGGCAGTCTCTGGGGCCAACGTCCTGACTTTC. Protein: CASSQDQAVSGANVLTF.

The V gene is TRBV5-4, the J gene TRBJ1-4, with 9 positions matching TRBD1. The germline V gene has CDR1 SGHNT and CDR2 YYREEE (reference sequence). Trimming cost V 3 bases and J 5 bases; bases outside gene matches: 5. The CDR3 is 15 residues long. This chain's CDR3 is CASSSRTGENEKLFF. DNA of the CDR3: TGTGCCAGCAGCTCCCGGACAGGGGAAAATGAAAAACTGTTTTTT.

The rearrangement joins TRBV7-2 to TRBJ2-1; 7 bases are a match to TRBD1. Germline V CDR1 and CDR2: SGHTA, FQGNSA. V shed 3 bases and J 2 bases; nucleotides not matched to a gene: 7. This CDR3 has 16 residues. This CDR3 reads CASSFPRDRPYNEQFF. The CDR3 DNA sequence: TGTGCCAGCAGCTTCCCCCGGGACAGACCCTACAATGAGCAGTTCTTC.

The chain combines TRBV5-6 with TRBJ1-4; 7 nucleotides line up with TRBD1. Trimming at V came to 4 bases and at J to 5 bases, leaving 8 bases not matched to a gene. The length of the CDR3 is 15 residues. CDR1 SGHDT and CDR2 YYEEEE come from the germline V gene. The chain's CDR3 is CASSHDRAMNEKLFF. In nucleotides, the CDR3 is TGTGCCAGCAGCCACGACAGGGCGATGAATGAAAAACTGTTTTTT. The variable domain in full, with the rest retrieved from reference TRBV5-6 and TRBJ1-4, is DAGVTQSPTHLIKTRGQQVTLRCSPKSGHDTVSWYQQALGQGPQFIFQYYEEEERQRGNFPDRFSGHQFPNYSSELNVNALLLGDSALYLCASSHDRAMNEKLFFGSGTQLSVL.